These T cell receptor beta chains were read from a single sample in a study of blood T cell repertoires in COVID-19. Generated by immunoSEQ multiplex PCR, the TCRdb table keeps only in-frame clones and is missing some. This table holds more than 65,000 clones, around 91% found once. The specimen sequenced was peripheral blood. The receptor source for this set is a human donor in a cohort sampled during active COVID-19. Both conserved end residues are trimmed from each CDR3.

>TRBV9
ASSPGTGASYEQY
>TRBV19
ASSIEWGVSYEQY
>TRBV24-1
ATSETTGNYGYT
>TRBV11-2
ASSLVKRDRPNSYEQY
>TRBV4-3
ASSQERRGPPVYGYT
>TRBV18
ASSPGSDYGYT
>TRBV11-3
ASSLLRDSYEQY
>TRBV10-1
ASSESREQY
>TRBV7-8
ASSGTGASEKLF
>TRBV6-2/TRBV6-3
ASSPGLPNTEAF
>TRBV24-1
ATSDPDRGRDGITDTQY
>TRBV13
ASSMAGGLKEQY
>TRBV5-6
ASSLGGFAEAF
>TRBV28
ASSLRALAYEQY
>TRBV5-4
ASSLGGGEQY
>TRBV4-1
ASSHREPTNEKLF
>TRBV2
ASPTGAMNTEAF
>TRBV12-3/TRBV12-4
ASREWTVGYT
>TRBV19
ASSIYLGGETQY
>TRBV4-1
ASSPKDKETQY
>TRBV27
ASSRTSNQPQH
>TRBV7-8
ASSPWDSKRSGNTIY
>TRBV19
ASTFETGGNYGYT
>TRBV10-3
AISESGQGMINYGYT
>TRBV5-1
ASSSWTSGGLNEQF
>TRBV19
ASSIVGTSTRHYEQY
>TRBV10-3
ATGSGAGNTIY
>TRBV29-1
SVEDTGGVGYT
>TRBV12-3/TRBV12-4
ASSFQGGTEAF